The present T cell receptor (beta chain) was sequenced within a study of Japanese encephalitis immunity and Zika vaccine responses (dated by TCRdb to the early 2020s). About the full investigation: Three 5.0 ug doses of alum-adjuvanted ZPIV were administered to included participants at weeks 0, 4 and 28. Over 9 participants were given two doses of JEV vaccine (IXIARO) 28 days apart, two to three months before the first ZPIV dose. Before ZPIV, over eleven participants got a single dose of YFV vaccine (YF-VAX), while nine participants were flavivirus-naive. More than 5 representative participants per pre-vaccination group were picked for TCR sequencing, using samples from week 52 and from week 0, the point after pre-vaccination but before ZPIV. TCR repertoires from three flavivirus-naive individuals were additionally analyzed at weeks 2, 6 and 52 after the start of ZPIV vaccination. Stimulations used ZIKV structural-protein peptide pools split into flavivirus-conserved and non-conserved sets, or JEV or YFV peptides matching the pre-vaccination. The ZIKV peptides, 15-mers that overlapped by 11 residues, were chosen for containing NetMHCpan/NetMHCII-predicted epitopes with affinity below 50 nM. The study tested whether CD4 T cell responses to the Zika vaccine were shaped by prior Japanese encephalitis virus (JEV) or yellow fever virus (YFV) vaccination.

Beyond this particular receptor, the publication reports: Only a few individuals showed CD8 T cell responses to ZIKV peptide pools, and those responses were very low in magnitude. Only a subset of trial participants with three doses and adequate samples was analyzed, not the entire vaccinated cohort. JEV-pre-vaccinated donors showed higher repertoire similarity across time-points and stimulations than YFV-pre-vaccinated donors, indicating more clonotypes common to ZIKV and JEV stimulation. After ZPIV, repertoire richness of CD4 T cells responding to conserved ZIKV epitopes significantly decreased in JEV-pre-vaccinated donors. Because there were not enough samples, the peptide pools could not be deconvoluted, which meant the specific peptides behind the cross-reactive responses went unidentified. The samples grouped by participant and showed no similarity across individuals, which suggests that no public TCRs were detected.

Judged by its sample share, this clonotype qualifies as large (0.1 to 1%). Nothing much larger sits one base from this clone, and base qualities are not available. CDR3 length: 16 amino acids, cysteine to phenylalanine. Only the CDR3 region is kept as DNA, spanning 48 bases read in frame from base 1. Trimming costs V 1 base and J 4 bases, and their ends lie 14 bases apart. The germline V gene provides CDR1 MNHNS and CDR2 SASEGT. After labeling with CellTrace CFSE, PBMCs were cultured for less than 7 days in RPMI containing around 8% human serum along with peptide pools, each at approximately 1 ug/mL. Unfixed proliferating CD4 T cells were sorted on a BD FACSAria as live CD56-CD19-CD16-CD3+CD4+ CFSE-low cells. The enrolled adults were healthy, and microneutralization screening showed them to be seronegative for ZIKV, JEV, YFV, DENV and WNV. Samples came from a phase 1, double-blinded, randomized, placebo-controlled trial of an alum-adjuvanted Zika purified-inactivated virus (ZPIV) vaccine. Peripheral blood mononuclear cells were isolated using a standard procedure and kept frozen in liquid nitrogen until needed.

Libraries were built with 5' RACE. Before sequencing, the TCRbeta libraries were pooled in proportion to the number of cells sorted for each library. RNAzol RT was used to extract total RNA from the sorted cells, and cDNA was then synthesized using an oligo(dT) primer together with a template-switching oligo. The TCRbeta V-CDR3-J region was PCR-amplified with Kapa HiFi using a SMARTer oligo primer and a TCRbeta constant-region primer. A second PCR added Illumina adaptors and sample-specific index barcodes, with HighPrep bead cleanup and Bioanalyzer confirmation of a roughly 650 bp band. Libraries were sequenced on an Illumina MiSeq with 2x151 bp paired-end reads. Per the original workflow: Reads were demultiplexed with an in-house Java program, and MiXCR assigned TCRbeta annotations and counted clonotypes. Repertoire overlap was measured with Morisita-Horn indices from the R package vegan, along with UPGMA clustering and Circos plots of recurring clonotypes. Shannon diversity and richness were normalized to the maximum possible value based on input cell numbers, so that values between 0 and 1 were obtained. CDR3beta sequences were aligned with MUSCLE, distances computed with SeqinR, and multidimensional scaling plotted in R. TCRdb passed the public sequencing reads through fastp at Q25 and MiXCR, retaining productive beta sequences. Each entry merges the rows of one CDR3 protein and shows their most common DNA and genes. The V and J calls reflect TCRdb's pipeline rather than the authors' work. For this sample there are roughly 120 distinct CDR3 sequences; around 10% appear just once. Approximately 52% of the sample is in the top ten clones.

This specimen consisted of antigen-activated CD4+ T cells from blood, cultured, obtained during a Zika inactivated vaccine study. This clonotype originated in an adult man who received an inactivated Zika virus vaccine. The V and J segments used are TRBV6-1 and TRBJ2-4, with the D gene uncertain. The DNA reads TGTGCCAGCAGTGAAGGGTGGGGTGGCAGTAAAAACATTCAGTACTTC. This translates into CASSEGWGGSKNIQYF.